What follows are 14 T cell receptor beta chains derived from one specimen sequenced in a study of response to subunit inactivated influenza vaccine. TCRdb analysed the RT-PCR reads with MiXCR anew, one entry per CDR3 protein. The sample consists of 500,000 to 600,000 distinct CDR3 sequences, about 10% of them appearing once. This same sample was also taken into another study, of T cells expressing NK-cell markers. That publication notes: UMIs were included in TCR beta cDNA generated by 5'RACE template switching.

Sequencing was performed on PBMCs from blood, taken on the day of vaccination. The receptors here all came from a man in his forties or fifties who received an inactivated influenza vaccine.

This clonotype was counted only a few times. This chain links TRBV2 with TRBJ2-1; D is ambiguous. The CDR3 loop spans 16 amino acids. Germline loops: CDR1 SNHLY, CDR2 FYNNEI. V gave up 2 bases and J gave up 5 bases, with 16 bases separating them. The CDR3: CASSEWVGMSNNEQFF. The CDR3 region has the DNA TGTGCCAGCAGTGAATGGGTGGGGATGTCTAACAATGAGCAGTTCTTC.

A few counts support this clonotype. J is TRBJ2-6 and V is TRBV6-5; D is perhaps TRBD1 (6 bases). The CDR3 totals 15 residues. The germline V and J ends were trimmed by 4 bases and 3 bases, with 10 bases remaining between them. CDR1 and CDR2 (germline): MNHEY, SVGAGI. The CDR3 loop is CASSSGEGGANVLTF. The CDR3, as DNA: TGTGCCAGCAGTTCAGGGGAAGGTGGGGCCAACGTCCTGACTTTC.

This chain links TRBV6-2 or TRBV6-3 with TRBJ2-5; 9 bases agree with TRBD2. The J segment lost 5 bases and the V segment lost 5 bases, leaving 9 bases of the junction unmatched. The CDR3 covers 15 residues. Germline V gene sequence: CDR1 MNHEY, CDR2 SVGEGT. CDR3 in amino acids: CASSPPGLASETQYF. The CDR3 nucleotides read TGTGCCAGCAGTCCCCCGGGACTAGCTAGTGAGACCCAGTACTTC.

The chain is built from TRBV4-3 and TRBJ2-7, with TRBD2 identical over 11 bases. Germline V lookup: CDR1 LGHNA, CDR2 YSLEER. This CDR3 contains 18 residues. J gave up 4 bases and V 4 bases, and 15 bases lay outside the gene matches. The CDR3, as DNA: TGCGCCAGCAGCCGTACCTGGATAGCGGGGGGGATAGGTTACGAGCAGTACTTC. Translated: CASSRTWIAGGIGYEQYF.

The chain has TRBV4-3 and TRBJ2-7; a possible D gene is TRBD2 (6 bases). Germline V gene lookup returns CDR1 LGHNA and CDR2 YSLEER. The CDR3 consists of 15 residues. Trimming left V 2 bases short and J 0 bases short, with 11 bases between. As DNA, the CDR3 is TGCGCCAGCAGCCAACGTCGGGAGAGCTCCTACGAGCAGTACTTC. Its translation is CASSQRRESSYEQYF.

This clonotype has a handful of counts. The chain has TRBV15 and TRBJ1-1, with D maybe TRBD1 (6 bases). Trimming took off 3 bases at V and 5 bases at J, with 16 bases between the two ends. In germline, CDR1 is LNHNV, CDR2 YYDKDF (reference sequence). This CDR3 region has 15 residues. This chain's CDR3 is CATSSARGPGTEAFF. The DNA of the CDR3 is TGTGCCACCAGCAGCGCCCGGGGGCCGGGGACTGAAGCTTTCTTT.

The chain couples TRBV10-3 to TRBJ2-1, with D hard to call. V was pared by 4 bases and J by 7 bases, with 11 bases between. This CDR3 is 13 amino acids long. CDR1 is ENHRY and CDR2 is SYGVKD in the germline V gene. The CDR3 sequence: CAISGKPGNEQFF. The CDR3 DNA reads TGTGCCATCAGTGGCAAGCCAGGAAATGAGCAGTTCTTC.

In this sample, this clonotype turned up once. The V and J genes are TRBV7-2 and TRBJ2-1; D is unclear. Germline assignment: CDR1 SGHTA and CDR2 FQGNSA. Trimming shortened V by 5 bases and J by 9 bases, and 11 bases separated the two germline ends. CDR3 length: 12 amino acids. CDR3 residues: CASSTRLSEQFF. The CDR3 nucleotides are TGTGCCAGCAGCACCAGACTCAGTGAGCAGTTCTTC.

The CDR3 is CASSHSRDEQFF. CDR3 nucleotides: TGTGCCAGCAGCCATAGTCGGGATGAGCAGTTCTTC. This chain joins TRBV12-3 or TRBV12-4 and TRBJ2-1; no definite D call. V dropped 6 bases and J dropped 8 bases, with 11 bases sitting between them. The CDR3 is made up of 12 amino acids.

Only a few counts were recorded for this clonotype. CDR3 sequence reads: CASSWTGSRHEQYF. The CDR3 nucleotides are TGTGCCAGCAGTTGGACAGGGTCGCGCCACGAGCAGTACTTC. The chain has TRBV28 and TRBJ2-7; 8 bases match TRBD1. V shed 4 bases, J shed 5 bases, and the junction held 7 bases outside the gene matches. Germline V lookup: CDR1 MDHEN, CDR2 SYDVKM. The CDR3 runs to 14 residues.

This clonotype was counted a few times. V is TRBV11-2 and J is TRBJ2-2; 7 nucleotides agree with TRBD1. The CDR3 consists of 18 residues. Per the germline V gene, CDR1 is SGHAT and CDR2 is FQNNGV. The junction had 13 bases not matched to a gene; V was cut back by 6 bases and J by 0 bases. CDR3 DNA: TGTGCCAGCAGATCCCGAAGATCGGGGACAGCGAACACCGGGGAGCTGTTTTTT. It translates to CASRSRRSGTANTGELFF.

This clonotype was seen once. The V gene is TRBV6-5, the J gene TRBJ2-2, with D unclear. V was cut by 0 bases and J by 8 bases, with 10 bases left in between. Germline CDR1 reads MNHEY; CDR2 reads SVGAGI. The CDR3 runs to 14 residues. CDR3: CASSYSPIVGELFF. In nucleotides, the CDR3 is TGTGCCAGCAGTTACTCCCCGATTGTGGGGGAGCTGTTTTTT.

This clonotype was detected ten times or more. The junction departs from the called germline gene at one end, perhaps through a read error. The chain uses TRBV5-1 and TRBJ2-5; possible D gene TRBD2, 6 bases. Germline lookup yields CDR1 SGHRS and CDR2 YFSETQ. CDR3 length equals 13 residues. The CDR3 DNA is TGTGCCAGCAGCTTGGAGGGACAAGAGACCCAGTACTTC. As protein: CASSLEGQETQYF.

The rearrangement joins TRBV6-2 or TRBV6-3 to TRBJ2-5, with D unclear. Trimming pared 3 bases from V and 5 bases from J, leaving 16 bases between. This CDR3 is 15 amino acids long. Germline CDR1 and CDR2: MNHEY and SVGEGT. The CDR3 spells CASSYTDQTRETQYF. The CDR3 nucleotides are TGTGCCAGCAGTTATACGGACCAGACGAGGGAGACCCAGTACTTC.